This TCR beta chain was sequenced for a study of persistence of HIV-infected CD4 T cells. The study, taken as a whole, reports: TCRbeta richness was lower in CMV- and Gag-responding cells than in anti-CD3/anti-CD28-responding cells. Antigen-responding cells were enriched for degenerate expanded CDR3beta sequences.

In its sample, this clone was seen once. What it binds is unknown. The stimulus was an HIV-1 Gag 15-mer peptide pool, 1 ug/peptide/mL. CD4+ T cells upregulating both CD40 ligand and CD69 were sorted as responding cells. The libraries were made with immunoSEQ version 4 in survey mode. Some clones are missing from TCRdb's copy, which holds only in-frame ones; the method was immunoSEQ multiplex PCR. The sample yields under 40,000 clones, 70% seen once. The trim removed 0 bases at V and 1 base at J, leaving 5 bases unmatched. From germline, CDR1 is SGHVS and CDR2 FQNEAQ. CDR3 length: 17 amino acids. The specimen comprised CD4+ T cells sorted from PBMCs after approximately 18-hour stimulation, sampled from a patient who received antiretroviral therapy. This sequence joins TRBV7-8 and TRBJ1-5; TRBD1 aligns across 8 bases. This sequence originates from an adult man with HIV who was CMV-seropositive. CDR3 region: CASSLAGTGASNQPQHF. The CDR3 bases are TGTGCCAGCAGCTTAGCAGGGACAGGAGCGAGCAATCAGCCCCAGCATTTT.